A single sample gave rise to the 12 T cell receptor beta chains below, sequenced in a study of identical twins. One entry per CDR3 protein, called by TCRdb with MiXCR from the 5' RACE reads. The data contain about 200,000 distinct CDR3 sequences, around 6.9% of them singletons. The same specimen was also included in a second study, on yellow fever vaccine responses in identical twins.

Sample: memory (CD45RO+) T cells sorted from blood. The receptors were sampled from a woman in her late teens or twenties in good health.

This clonotype has ten or more counts. The chain couples TRBV5-1 to TRBJ2-5; weak D call: TRBD2 (7 bases). The V gene lost 6 bases and the J gene lost 2 bases, with 11 bases spanning the gap. The germline V gene has CDR1 SGHRS and CDR2 YFSETQ. The CDR3 length is 13 residues. The CDR3 reads CASTRGGQETQYF. The CDR3 DNA reads as TGCGCCAGCACGAGGGGGGGGCAAGAGACCCAGTACTTC.

This clonotype has a count of ten or more. The chain combines TRBV15 with TRBJ2-1; 8 positions agree with TRBD1. CDR3 length: 13 residues. V dropped 2 bases and J dropped 10; count of bases not matched to a gene: 4. The germline V gene has CDR1 LNHNV and CDR2 YYDKDF (reference sequence). The CDR3 loop is CATSRTRDREQFF. The CDR3 nucleotides are TGTGCCACCAGCAGAACCCGGGACAGGGAGCAGTTCTTC.

Concerning this clonotype itself: At one end the junction does not follow the germline gene, possibly because of a read error. The V and J genes are TRBV2 and TRBJ2-5, with TRBD2 matching 14 bases. Per germline, CDR1 SNHLY and CDR2 FYNNEI. This CDR3 spans 18 amino acids. CDR3 sequence (DNA): TGTGCCTGCAGCCCGACTAGCGGGGGGGTTTTTCGTGGAGAGACCCAGTACTTC. Its translation is CACSPTSGGVFRGETQYF. The full variable domain, completed using reference TRBV2 and TRBJ2-5, is EPEVTQTPSHQVTQMGQEVILRCVPISNHLYFYWYRQILGQKVEFLVSFYNNEISEKSEIFDDQFSVERPDGSNFTLKIRSTKLEDSAMYFCACSPTSGGVFRGETQYFGPGTRLLVL.

The table lists this clonotype with many counts. This chain uses TRBV10-3 with TRBJ2-5; no clear D. V lost 9 bases, J lost 1 base, and 15 bases lay in between. CDR1 is ENHRY and CDR2 is SYGVKD in the germline V gene. The CDR3 spans 14 residues. The chain's CDR3 is CAIPDSVLQETQYF. The CDR3 DNA reads as TGTGCCATACCCGACTCGGTACTCCAAGAGACCCAGTACTTC.

This clonotype appeared a few times. This chain links TRBV20-1 with TRBJ2-1, with a tentative D call TRBD1 (6 bases). CDR3 size: 14 residues. Between the trimmed V and J ends, which lost 3 bases and 7 bases, there was a span of 16 bases. Germline V gene data show CDR1 as DFQATT and CDR2 as SNEGSKA (reference sequence). The chain's CDR3 is CSARSLTGLNEQFF. The DNA for the CDR3 is TGCAGTGCTAGGTCTTTGACAGGCCTGAATGAGCAGTTCTTC.

CDR3 coding DNA: TGTGCCAGCAGCTTAGATAGCGGGGTCTACAATGAGCAGTTCTTC. It specifies CASSLDSGVYNEQFF. V and J are TRBV11-3 and TRBJ2-1; 8 nucleotides line up with TRBD2. J gave up 3 bases and V 0 bases, and 1 base lay outside the gene matches. This CDR3 spans 15 amino acids. CDR1 is SGHNT, CDR2 YENEEA, per germline.

This clonotype was counted many times. The chain joins TRBV12-3 or TRBV12-4 to TRBJ1-5, with D uncertain. Trimming stripped 5 bases from V and 6 bases from J, with 11 bases between. This CDR3 contains 13 residues. CDR3 region: CASSLKIVQPQHF. As DNA, the CDR3 is TGTGCCAGCAGTCTCAAAATAGTTCAGCCCCAGCATTTT.

This clonotype was recorded many times. The V and J genes are TRBV11-2 and TRBJ1-2; D perhaps matches TRBD1 (5 bases). V lost 0 bases, J lost 5 bases, and 16 bases lay in between. This CDR3 spans 16 amino acids. Germline V gene lookup returns CDR1 SGHAT and CDR2 FQNNGV. The CDR3 sequence is CASSLEGLGGNYGYTF. The CDR3 nucleotides read TGTGCCAGCAGCTTAGAGGGCCTGGGGGGAAATTATGGCTACACCTTC.

This clonotype came up many times. V usage is TRBV20-1 and J usage is TRBJ2-1; the D gene could be TRBD1 or TRBD2 (6 bases each). Germline lookup yields CDR1 DFQATT and CDR2 SNEGSKA (reference sequence). This CDR3 has 14 residues. V lost 4 bases and J 7 bases, leaving 17 bases between the germline ends. The chain's CDR3 is CSAKLASRGNEQFF. The CDR3, as DNA: TGCAGTGCTAAACTAGCATCTAGGGGGAATGAGCAGTTCTTC.

The chain recombines TRBV12-3 or TRBV12-4 with TRBJ2-4; D remains unclear. The CDR3 runs to 14 residues. The V end lost 3 bases, the J end lost 0 bases, and 6 bases lay between the germline ends. CDR3 in amino acids: CASSLELAKNIQYF. CDR3 bases: TGTGCCAGCAGTTTGGAACTAGCCAAAAACATTCAGTACTTC.

The rearrangement links TRBV6-1 to TRBJ1-1, with a weak D call TRBD1 (5 bases). CDR3 size: 14 residues. Germline CDR1 MNHNS, CDR2 SASEGT. The V end was cut by 6 bases, the J end by 8 bases, with 19 bases between. This chain's CDR3 is CASRPDSQIGEAFF. CDR3 coding DNA: TGTGCCAGCAGACCAGACAGCCAAATTGGAGAAGCTTTCTTT.

This clonotype was observed a handful of times. The chain has TRBV7-2 and TRBJ1-5; D remains unclear. The V end lost 3 bases, the J end lost 7 bases, and 10 bases lay between the germline ends. The germline V gene encodes CDR1 SGHTA and CDR2 FQGNSA. This CDR3 is built from 13 residues. CDR3 nucleotide sequence: TGTGCCAGCAGCTTGAGTATCGACCAGCCCCAGCATTTT. Translating it yields CASSLSIDQPQHF.